This entry lists 30 T cell receptor beta chains sequenced from one sample in a study of blood T cells in healthy people across ages. Primed by a sample-barcoded 5' primer and a J-beta primer mix, a second PCR proceeded for roughly 6 to 12 cycles. TCRdb reprocessed the 5' RACE reads with MiXCR, giving one entry per CDR3 protein. Of 700,000 to 900,000 distinct CDR3 sequences in the sample, about 26% were seen once. The data were also submitted as part of a second study, on T cells of mothers and their children.

The specimen sequenced was blood. All receptors come from a boy aged 5-17 years in good health.

The chain employs TRBV27 and TRBJ2-1; 7 bases fit TRBD1. Germline lookup yields CDR1 MNHEY and CDR2 SMNVEV (reference sequence). This CDR3 is 13 amino acids long. V was clipped by 6 bases and J by 4 bases; unmatched bases: 3. CDR3 amino acids: CASSRQGYNEQFF. The CDR3 DNA sequence: TGTGCCAGCAGCCGACAGGGATACAATGAGCAGTTCTTC.

The chain uses TRBV20-1 and TRBJ2-3; 8 bases align to TRBD2. V dropped 3 bases and J dropped 5; count of bases not matched to a gene: 10. Germline CDR1 DFQATT, CDR2 SNEGSKA (reference sequence). The CDR3 has 15 amino acids. CDR3 sequence (DNA): TGCAGTGCTAGGGACCCGGGACTAGGGGTAGATACGCAGTATTTT. Protein product: CSARDPGLGVDTQYF.

The chain joins TRBV6-6 to TRBJ2-5, with 8 bases matching TRBD1. The J call is uncertain, as TRBJ2-7 better fits the DNA end. CDR3 length: 16 amino acids. Germline CDR1 is MNHNY and CDR2 is SVGAGI (reference sequence). The CDR3 sequence is CASSNTGLGQAGEQYF. CDR3 DNA sequence: TGTGCCAGCAGTAACACCGGATTGGGACAGGCGGGCGAGCAGTACTTC.

This clonotype showed up just a few times. The chain uses TRBV12-5 and TRBJ1-1, with 7 nucleotides matching TRBD1. The CDR3 covers 14 residues. The junction had 10 bases not matched to a gene; V was cut back by 6 bases and J by 6 bases. The germline V gene has CDR1 LGHNT and CDR2 FRNRAP. The CDR3 region is CASGLVHRGSEAFF. In nucleotides, the CDR3 is TGTGCTAGTGGCCTCGTACACAGGGGCTCTGAAGCTTTCTTT.

The V and J genes are TRBV11-2 and TRBJ2-5; D is perhaps TRBD1 (5 bases). The CDR3 is 14 residues long. Trimming left V 5 bases short and J 5 bases short, with 15 bases between. Germline-derived CDR1 and CDR2 are SGHAT and FQNNGV. This CDR3 is CASSIVQGGETQYF. The CDR3 DNA follows: TGTGCCAGCAGCATAGTCCAGGGTGGGGAGACCCAGTACTTC.

This clonotype has more than one count but fewer than ten. The chain links TRBV4-1 to TRBJ2-5, with 7 bases lining up with TRBD1. The CDR3 is 16 amino acids. Germline V gives CDR1 MGHRA, CDR2 YSYEKL. The junction had 17 bases not matched to a gene; V was cut back by 4 bases and J by 9 bases. DNA of the CDR3: TGCGCCAGCAGCCCTTTGACAGGGACAGCCGGGTCGGCCCAGTACTTC. Its protein product is CASSPLTGTAGSAQYF.

This clonotype occurred a few times. The genes are TRBV5-1 and TRBJ1-1; TRBD1 might be the D (6 bases). The germline gives CDR1 SGHRS, CDR2 YFSETQ. The CDR3 is made up of 13 amino acids. Trimming cost V 6 bases and J 7 bases, with 16 bases left between them. Here the CDR3 reads CASNHEGGSEAFF. The CDR3 DNA reads TGCGCCAGCAACCACGAAGGGGGGAGTGAAGCTTTCTTT.

V is TRBV9 and J is TRBJ1-2; 8 nucleotides agree with TRBD1. This CDR3 has 15 amino acids. Germline CDR1 SGDLS, CDR2 YYNGEE. V was pared by 0 bases and J by 4 bases, with 5 bases of the junction left unmatched. CDR3 sequence reads: CASSVADRASYGYTF. CDR3 DNA sequence: TGTGCCAGCAGCGTAGCGGACAGGGCCTCCTATGGCTACACCTTC.

V is TRBV20-1 and J is TRBJ2-5; 10 nucleotides agree with TRBD1. The J call could be wrong; TRBJ2-7 is a better fit for the DNA end. The CDR3 has 15 amino acids. Germline V gives CDR1 DFQATT, CDR2 SNEGSKA (reference sequence). CDR3 nucleotide sequence: TGCAGTGCTAGAGAGCAGGGGACAGGGGACCACGAGCAGTACTTC. It codes for CSAREQGTGDHEQYF.

The V gene is TRBV7-2, the J gene TRBJ2-5, with a weak D call TRBD2 (6 bases). The J call is in doubt because the DNA end fits TRBJ2-7 better. Germline V gene data show CDR1 as SGHTA and CDR2 as FQGNSA. The CDR3 has 12 amino acids. CDR3 nucleotides: TGTGCCAGCAGCCGCTCTAGCGACGAGCAGTACTTC. This gives the protein CASSRSSDEQYF.

The rearrangement links TRBV4-1 to TRBJ1-1; tentative D call: TRBD1 (6 bases). The germline gives CDR1 MGHRA, CDR2 YSYEKL. Between the trimmed V and J ends, which lost 1 base and 5 bases, there was a span of 11 bases. The CDR3 length is 14 residues. The CDR3 nucleotides read TGCGCCAGCAGCCAAGCGGGGAGGGGGACTGAAGCTTTCTTT. Translating it yields CASSQAGRGTEAFF.

This clonotype was found a few times. The chain is built from TRBV5-1 and TRBJ2-5, with 14 bases matching TRBD2. V shed 3 bases, J shed 1 base, and the junction held 5 bases outside the gene matches. The CDR3 spans 17 residues. The germline CDR1 and CDR2 sequences are SGHRS and YFSETQ. The DNA for the CDR3 is TGCGCCAGCAGCTCGTCCGGGACTAGCGGGGGCCAAGAGACCCAGTACTTC. This gives the protein CASSSSGTSGGQETQYF.

The chain couples TRBV6-4 to TRBJ2-1; D uncertain. CDR1 and CDR2 (germline): MRHNA, SNTAGT. Trimming removed 3 bases from V and 10 bases from J, with 16 bases in between. This CDR3 spans 14 amino acids. CDR3 amino acids: CASSEDPSSGEQFF. The CDR3 bases are TGTGCCAGCAGTGAGGATCCGTCCTCTGGGGAGCAGTTCTTC.

This clonotype was seen at least ten times. The chain has TRBV16 and TRBJ1-2; TRBD1 matches 7 bases. CDR3 length: 17 amino acids. Per germline, CDR1 KGHSY and CDR2 FQNENV. Trimming at V came to 2 bases and at J to 5 bases, leaving 14 bases not matched to a gene. The CDR3 loop is CASSQLLRQGRRYGYTF. As DNA, the CDR3 is TGTGCCAGCAGCCAACTTCTCCGACAGGGTAGGAGGTATGGCTACACCTTC.

The chain uses TRBV2 and TRBJ2-4; tentatively, D is TRBD1 (5 bases). Germline values: CDR1 SNHLY, CDR2 FYNNEI. V was shortened by 4 bases and J by 0 bases, with 10 bases between the two germline ends. The CDR3 runs to 15 residues. The CDR3 loop reads CASSAGRVAKNIQYF. CDR3 bases: TGTGCCAGCAGTGCAGGCAGGGTAGCCAAAAACATTCAGTACTTC.

CDR3: CASASGAGGEKLFF. The CDR3 nucleotides are TGTGCCAGCGCGTCGGGGGCAGGGGGGGAAAAACTGTTTTTT. The rearrangement uses TRBV12-3 or TRBV12-4 and TRBJ1-4, with TRBD1 matching over 7 bases. The CDR3 is made up of 14 amino acids. J was trimmed by 8 bases and V by 8 bases; bases with no gene match: 11.

This clonotype was detected only a few times. The rearrangement uses TRBV12-3 or TRBV12-4 and TRBJ1-2; TRBD1 might be the D (6 bases). The CDR3 contains 13 residues. V was clipped by 6 bases and J by 8 bases, with 16 bases between them. The CDR3 sequence is CASRQGDLGGYTF. The CDR3 DNA sequence: TGTGCCAGCAGACAGGGAGACCTGGGAGGCTACACCTTC.

V is TRBV12-3 or TRBV12-4 and J is TRBJ1-4; D is perhaps TRBD1 (5 bases). The length of the CDR3 is 13 residues. V was clipped by 6 bases and J by 3 bases, with 8 bases between them. The CDR3 nucleotides read TGTGCCAGCAGGCCGGGGCCTAATGAAAAACTGTTTTTT. Translating it yields CASRPGPNEKLFF.

The gene calls are TRBV2 and TRBJ2-7, with 10 bases aligning to TRBD1. The germline gives CDR1 SNHLY, CDR2 FYNNEI. Trimming cost V 5 bases and J 4 bases; bases outside gene matches: 5. The CDR3 covers 14 residues. The CDR3 loop is CASSSDRGRYEQYF. The CDR3 nucleotides read TGTGCCAGCAGTAGTGACAGGGGGCGTTACGAGCAGTACTTC. The whole variable domain, filled in from reference TRBV2 and TRBJ2-7, reads EPEVTQTPSHQVTQMGQEVILRCVPISNHLYFYWYRQILGQKVEFLVSFYNNEISEKSEIFDDQFSVERPDGSNFTLKIRSTKLEDSAMYFCASSSDRGRYEQYFGPGTRLTVT.

The J gene is TRBJ1-1, the V gene TRBV7-2; unclear D gene. Germline values: CDR1 SGHTA, CDR2 FQGNSA. Deletions cut 5 bases from V and 13 bases from J, with 20 bases between. This CDR3 comprises 13 residues. CDR3 protein: CASSNSVGGNGFF. The CDR3 DNA reads as TGTGCCAGCAGCAATTCAGTGGGCGGAAATGGTTTCTTT. Full variable domain (outside the CDR3, taken from reference TRBV7-2 and TRBJ1-1): GAGVSQSPSNKVTEKGKDVELRCDPISGHTALYWYRQSLGQGLEFLIYFQGNSAPDKSGLPSDRFSAERTGGSVSTLTIQRTQQEDSAVYLCASSNSVGGNGFFGQGTRLTVV.

A single count supports this clonotype. This chain joins TRBV6-5 and TRBJ1-1, with 7 bases fitting TRBD1. The CDR3 covers 13 residues. Germline lookup yields CDR1 MNHEY and CDR2 SVGAGI. With V trimmed by 6 bases and J by 4 bases, 5 bases remained unmatched. CDR3 DNA: TGTGCCAGCAGAGTCGACAGGGCCACTGAAGCTTTCTTT. This sequence encodes CASRVDRATEAFF.

This clonotype was seen more than once but under ten times. The chain uses TRBV27 and TRBJ2-3; the match to TRBD1 covers 11 bases. Germline V gives CDR1 MNHEY, CDR2 SMNVEV (reference sequence). With 4 bases clipped from V and 14 bases from J, the junction kept 5 bases outside the gene matches. This CDR3 contains 12 residues. The chain's CDR3 is CASSWGQGDWYF. The CDR3 nucleotides are TGTGCCAGCAGTTGGGGACAGGGGGACTGGTATTTT.

This clonotype was observed a handful of times. The V call is TRBV6-6, the J call TRBJ1-4, with unresolved D. Trimming left V 5 bases short and J 2 bases short, with 9 bases between. Germline-derived CDR1 and CDR2 are MNHNY and SVGAGI (reference sequence). CDR3 length: 14 residues. CDR3 sequence: CASSRRPTNEKLFF. In DNA form, the CDR3 reads TGTGCCAGCAGTAGGAGGCCTACTAATGAAAAACTGTTTTTT.

This chain connects TRBV7-3 to TRBJ2-1; 10 bases match TRBD2. This CDR3 is 15 amino acids long. The germline CDR1 and CDR2 sequences are SGHTA and FQGTGA. With 5 bases clipped from V and 3 bases from J, the junction kept 4 bases outside the gene matches. CDR3 in DNA: TGTGCCAGCAGCCGAGCTAGCGGGGGCTACAATGAGCAGTTCTTC. This sequence encodes CASSRASGGYNEQFF.

Only a few counts were recorded for this clonotype. The rearrangement uses TRBV18 and TRBJ1-2, with D hard to call. V lost 3 bases and J 0 bases, leaving 17 bases between the germline ends. The CDR3 has 17 residues. Per the germline V gene, CDR1 is KGHSH and CDR2 is LQKENI. CDR3 in amino acids: CASSPTSGGEANYGYTF. The CDR3 DNA reads as TGTGCCAGCTCACCGACCTCCGGTGGGGAGGCTAACTATGGCTACACCTTC.

The chain couples TRBV2 to TRBJ2-1; D might be TRBD1 (6 bases). The V gene's germline CDR1 is SNHLY and CDR2 FYNNEI. This CDR3 is built from 15 residues. Trimming left V 2 bases short and J 1 base short, with 9 bases between. CDR3 region: CASSEQGMSYNEQFF. As DNA, the CDR3 is TGTGCCAGCAGTGAACAGGGGATGTCCTACAATGAGCAGTTCTTC.

This sequence joins TRBV9 and TRBJ2-2; D is ambiguous. Germline CDR1 SGDLS, CDR2 YYNGEE. The CDR3 length is 14 residues. Trimming stripped 4 bases from V and 5 bases from J, with 12 bases between. The CDR3 spells CASSSSTRTGELFF. The CDR3 DNA is TGTGCCAGCAGCTCCTCGACAAGGACCGGGGAGCTGTTTTTT.

The rearrangement joins TRBV3-1 to TRBJ2-2; no clear D. Germline V gives CDR1 LGHDT, CDR2 YNNKEL (reference sequence). Between the trimmed V and J ends, which lost 3 bases and 2 bases, there was a span of 7 bases. This CDR3 has 14 residues. The CDR3 DNA is TGTGCCAGCAGCCACGCTAGAAACACCGGGGAGCTGTTTTTT. It specifies CASSHARNTGELFF.

The chain combines TRBV5-1 with TRBJ2-5, with D unresolved. This CDR3 comprises 15 residues. The germline V gene has CDR1 SGHRS and CDR2 YFSETQ. Deletions cut 4 bases from V and 4 bases from J, with 17 bases between. The DNA for the CDR3 is TGCGCCAGCAGCCCCGACCACAGCCCAGGAGAGACCCAGTACTTC. Amino acids: CASSPDHSPGETQYF.

This clonotype came up a few times. The chain couples TRBV15 to TRBJ1-4; D is undetermined. With 0 bases removed from V and 7 bases from J, the gap between germline ends came to 12 bases. CDR1 is LNHNV and CDR2 is YYDKDF in the germline V gene (reference sequence). The CDR3 has 15 residues. The CDR3 DNA reads TGTGCCACCAGCAGAGAAGGGCGCGTTGGTGAAAAACTGTTTTTT. Residues: CATSREGRVGEKLFF.